This T cell receptor beta chain was observed in a study of cytomegalovirus exposure and HLA in healthy donors. 60 Vbeta and 13 Jbeta primers were used in PCR. Data came from immunoSEQ multiplex PCR; TCRdb stores just in-frame clones and leaves some out. The sample shows over 200,000 clones, roughly 87% of them seen only once. The study's findings and limits: Segments of the TCR beta V type were, in most cases, productive about 90% or about 30% of the time in an earlier analysis. Later work associated 16,951 TCR beta sequences with HLA alleles at 0.05 false discovery rate.

About this clone: Its antigen remains unidentified.

The sample comprised PBMCs. The clonotype was recovered from a woman in her thirties or forties in good health and CMV-seropositive.

The DNA of the CDR3 is TGTGCCAGCAGCCCAGATAGCGGGAGCCCCCACGAGCAGTACTTC. Amino acid sequence: CASSPDSGSPHEQYF. The chain recombines TRBV7-2 with TRBJ2-7; 9 nucleotides align to TRBD2. Trimming removed 5 bases from V and 5 bases from J; junction bases left unmatched: 10. The CDR3 consists of 15 residues. Germline V gene lookup returns CDR1 SGHTA and CDR2 FQGNSA.